Below, 11 T cell receptor beta chains from the same sample are listed, as sequenced in a study of graft-versus-host responses after intestinal transplantation (TCRdb year 2021). In the paper's terms, the time point label means: cells obtained before transplantation from donor or recipient. These receptors' targets are unknown. Library prep was done by the immunoSEQ multiplex PCR assay. The immuneACCESS repertoire file appears here via TCRdb, limited to in-frame rearrangements. These files lack a portion of the clones; in checked studies, under half of the deficit traces to unresolved V genes, and the cause of the others is not known. The sample profile shows 100,000 or so clones; about nine tenths of them were found once. The ten biggest clones cover about 0.18% of the sample. The sample here was unstimulated CD4+ T cells sorted from spleen or lymph node cells, taken before transplant. The receptors come from a human donor who was the organ donor for an intestinal transplant.

In this sample, this clone turned up once. The genes are TRBV7-9 and TRBJ2-7; no definite D call. The V gene's germline CDR1 is SEHNR and CDR2 FQNEAQ (reference sequence). Trimming cost V 1 base and J 2 bases, with 9 bases left between them. The CDR3 consists of 14 residues. The CDR3 DNA sequence: TGTGCCAGCAGCTTAGTGCCAGGCCCCTACGAGCAGTACTTC. This gives the protein CASSLVPGPYEQYF.

The count of this clone is one. The chain carries TRBV14 and TRBJ2-7, with D maybe TRBD1 (5 bases). The CDR3 runs 13 residues. Per the germline V gene, CDR1 is SGHDN and CDR2 is FVKESK. V was trimmed by 0 bases and J by 6 bases, leaving 9 bases between them. The CDR3 DNA reads as TGTGCCAGCAGCCAAGATCTTAGGGGCGAGCAGTACTTC. Protein product: CASSQDLRGEQYF.

The rearrangement joins TRBV4-2 to TRBJ2-7; D perhaps matches TRBD2 (5 bases). The CDR3 sequence is 15 residues long. Trimming stripped 4 bases from V and 5 bases from J, with 18 bases between. The germline gives CDR1 LGHNA, CDR2 YNFKEQ. The CDR3, as DNA: TGTGCCAGCAGCCGACAAGTGTCCCTAGCCCACGAGCAGTACTTC. It translates to CASSRQVSLAHEQYF.

This sequence joins TRBV7-9 and TRBJ1-1; 7 nucleotides agree with TRBD1. Germline loops: CDR1 SEHNR, CDR2 FQNEAQ (reference sequence). The CDR3 consists of 15 residues. Trimming removed 1 base from V and 0 bases from J; junction bases left unmatched: 2. CDR3 nucleotide sequence: TGTGCCAGCAGCTTAGGACAGGGCTTGAACACTGAAGCTTTCTTT. Encoded protein: CASSLGQGLNTEAFF.

The chain has TRBV27 and TRBJ2-3, with D perhaps matching TRBD2 (6 bases). CDR1 and CDR2 from the germline V gene are MNHEY and SMNVEV (reference sequence). This CDR3 is built from 14 residues. Trimming shortened V by 3 bases and J by 6 bases, and 13 bases separated the two germline ends. CDR3 DNA sequence: TGTGCCAGCAGTTTGGGGACTCTCGGGGATACGCAGTATTTT. This gives the protein CASSLGTLGDTQYF.

The CDR3 region is CASRGNAYRVGSGYTF. The DNA of the CDR3 is TGTGCCAGCAGAGGAAATGCCTACAGGGTTGGGAGCGGCTACACCTTC. The rearrangement uses TRBV7-8 and TRBJ1-2; D is perhaps TRBD1 (6 bases). This CDR3 comprises 16 residues. Per germline, CDR1 SGHVS and CDR2 FQNEAQ. Trimming shortened V by 6 bases and J by 8 bases, and 25 bases separated the two germline ends. Based on the CDR3 plus reference TRBV7-8 and TRBJ1-2, the full variable domain is GAGVSQSPRYKVAKRGQDVALRCDPISGHVSLFWYQQALGQGPEFLTYFQNEAQLDKSGLPSDRFFAERPEGSVSTLKIQRTQQEDSAVYLCASRGNAYRVGSGYTFGSGTRLTVV.

This clone was observed once. This chain's CDR3 is CASSESSVRGNTEAFF. The CDR3 nucleotides are TGCGCCAGCAGTGAGTCGTCAGTTCGGGGGAACACTGAAGCTTTCTTT. V gene TRBV10-2 combines with J gene TRBJ1-1; D unclear. The CDR3 length is 16 residues. Germline V CDR1 and CDR2: WSHSY, SAAADI. V was trimmed by 0 bases and J by 1 base, leaving 12 bases between them.

The CDR3 sequence is CASSLTGPGQETQYF. The CDR3 DNA sequence: TGTGCCAGCAGCTTGACAGGTCCCGGCCAAGAGACCCAGTACTTC. The V gene is TRBV5-6, the J gene TRBJ2-5; D is possibly TRBD1 (5 bases). The CDR3 length is 15 residues. CDR1 is SGHDT, CDR2 YYEEEE, per germline. V lost 1 base to trimming and J lost 1 base, with 11 bases between them. The whole variable domain, filled in from reference TRBV5-6 and TRBJ2-5, reads DAGVTQSPTHLIKTRGQQVTLRCSPKSGHDTVSWYQQALGQGPQFIFQYYEEEERQRGNFPDRFSGHQFPNYSSELNVNALLLGDSALYLCASSLTGPGQETQYFGPGTRLLVL.

V is TRBV4-1 and J is TRBJ1-2; the D is unclear. V gave up 4 bases and J gave up 2 bases, with 14 bases separating them. This CDR3 is 15 amino acids long. Germline V CDR1 and CDR2: MGHRA, YSYEKL. DNA of the CDR3: TGCGCCAGCAGCCGCGGCCTGGGTGAAAACTATGGCTACACCTTC. Amino acids: CASSRGLGENYGYTF.

This clone was counted only a few times. V is TRBV10-1 and J is TRBJ2-7, with a weak D call TRBD1 (6 bases). The germline CDR1 and CDR2 sequences are WNHNN and SYGVQD (reference sequence). V was clipped by 0 bases and J by 0 bases, with 12 bases between them. The CDR3 contains 16 residues. In DNA, the CDR3 is TGCGCCAGCAGTGAGTCGGAACAGGGAAACTCCTACGAGCAGTACTTC. It translates to CASSESEQGNSYEQYF.

The chain couples TRBV5-4 to TRBJ1-1; TRBD1 matches 8 bases. Germline V gene data show CDR1 as SGHNT and CDR2 as YYREEE (reference sequence). The length of the CDR3 is 15 residues. The V gene end was trimmed by 5 bases and the J gene end by 2 bases; junction bases not matched to a gene: 8. CDR3 DNA: TGTGCCAGCAGTTTCGGGGACAGGACTAACACTGAAGCTTTCTTT. Protein product: CASSFGDRTNTEAFF.